A single sample is the source of the 18 T cell receptor beta chains below, sequenced in a study of T cell repertoires in cytomegalovirus infection. TCRdb independently ran MiXCR on the reads; one entry per CDR3 protein. The data hold approximately 1,000,000 distinct CDR3 sequences, with approximately 33% observed a single time. Their antigen targets remain unknown. This specimen was cultured CD8+ T cells from PBMCs, taken from culture after CMV antigen stimulation. These receptors were taken from a human donor in good health (CMV status not recorded). Some clones in this sample may be carry-over from other donors' samples.

Remarks on this clonotype: A much larger clone lies a single base off, so this may be a read error. V gene TRBV7-6 combines with J gene TRBJ2-2; D possibly uses TRBD1 or TRBD2 (5 bases each). CDR3 length: 15 residues. Germline V gene data show CDR1 as SGHVS and CDR2 as FNYEAQ. The CDR3 here is CASSLRGDNTGKLFF. DNA of the CDR3: TGTGCCAGCAGCTTAAGAGGGGATAACACCGGGAAGCTGTTTTTT.

The chain links TRBV12-3 or TRBV12-4 to TRBJ2-2; no firm D call. Trimming took 10 bases from V and 3 from J, leaving 9 bases between them. The CDR3 is made up of 12 amino acids. CDR3 amino acids: CAILADTGELFF. CDR3 DNA: TGTGCCATCTTGGCAGACACCGGGGAGCTGTTTTTT.

The chain is built from TRBV29-1 and TRBJ2-3, with 7 bases identical to TRBD1. Germline loops: CDR1 SQVTM, CDR2 ANQGSEA. The CDR3 loop spans 15 amino acids. With 6 bases clipped from V and 0 bases from J, the junction kept 9 bases outside the gene matches. CDR3 DNA sequence: TGCAGCGTCGCTCACACAGGGGCTAGCACAGATACGCAGTATTTT. Protein: CSVAHTGASTDTQYF.

This clonotype was observed many times. This chain uses TRBV6-1 with TRBJ2-7, with 9 positions matching TRBD1. Germline CDR1 MNHNS, CDR2 SASEGT. V lost 6 bases and J lost 4; bases outside the gene matches: 7. The CDR3 has 14 residues. The CDR3 DNA is TGTGCCAGCAGCGCCCCGGGACAGGGTTACGAGCAGTACTTC. Translating gives CASSAPGQGYEQYF.

The chain is built from TRBV7-2 and TRBJ2-1, with D possibly being TRBD2 (7 bases). CDR1 and CDR2 from the germline V gene are SGHTA and FQGNSA. The V end lost 6 bases, the J end lost 9 bases, and 12 bases lay between the germline ends. There are 12 residues in the CDR3. CDR3 protein: CASSPGGVEQFF. CDR3 coding DNA: TGTGCCAGCAGTCCGGGGGGCGTTGAGCAGTTCTTC.

The V gene is TRBV12-3 or TRBV12-4, the J gene TRBJ1-5, with 7 bases aligning to TRBD1. The CDR3 is 19 residues long. With V trimmed by 4 bases and J by 3 bases, 18 bases remained unmatched. CDR3 sequence (DNA): TGTGCCAGCAGTTCTAACGGACAGGAGGGGAGGCCGCACAATCAGCCCCAGCATTTT. Its protein is CASSSNGQEGRPHNQPQHF.

The rearrangement uses TRBV12-5 and TRBJ1-5; D possibly corresponds to TRBD1 (6 bases). Trimming stripped 8 bases from V and 1 base from J, with 9 bases between. The CDR3 spans 13 residues. The germline CDR1 and CDR2 sequences are LGHNT and FRNRAP. The CDR3 spells CASLQGSNQPQHF. The CDR3 coding sequence is TGTGCTAGTCTACAGGGAAGCAATCAGCCCCAGCATTTT.

This chain joins TRBV6-6 and TRBJ1-2; unclear D gene. Trimming pared 5 bases from V and 4 bases from J, leaving 17 bases between. This CDR3 has 15 amino acids. The V gene's germline CDR1 is MNHNY and CDR2 SVGAGI (reference sequence). This CDR3 reads CASSPTREAVYGYTF. CDR3 DNA: TGTGCCAGCAGTCCTACGCGGGAGGCCGTCTATGGCTACACCTTC.

The genes are TRBV20-1 and TRBJ2-1; D may correspond to TRBD1 or TRBD2 (5 bases each). Germline V gene data show CDR1 as DFQATT and CDR2 as SNEGSKA (reference sequence). The length of the CDR3 is 14 residues. The V end was cut by 0 bases, the J end by 7 bases, with 13 bases between. The DNA for the CDR3 is TGCAGTGCTAGAGATCCCCGGGACGTTAATGAGCAGTTCTTC. It codes for CSARDPRDVNEQFF.

V and J are TRBV7-9 and TRBJ1-2; D gene ambiguous. Germline V lookup: CDR1 SEHNR, CDR2 FQNEAQ (reference sequence). V was pared by 5 bases and J by 3 bases, with 16 bases between. The CDR3 has 15 residues. This CDR3 reads CASSPKAGSDYGYTF. The DNA for the CDR3 is TGTGCCAGCAGCCCCAAGGCGGGCAGTGACTATGGCTACACCTTC.

The genes are TRBV4-2 and TRBJ1-1; maybe TRBD1 (5 bases). Germline values: CDR1 LGHNA, CDR2 YNFKEQ. The CDR3 totals 13 residues. Deletions cut 4 bases from V and 4 bases from J, with 10 bases between. The CDR3 DNA is TGTGCCAGCAGCCGGGCGGGGGGCACTGAAGCTTTCTTT. Residues: CASSRAGGTEAFF.

The table lists this clonotype with a few counts. The CDR3 bases are TGTGCCAGCAGTACACTACAGGGTTCCAATCAGCCCCAGCATTTT. As protein: CASSTLQGSNQPQHF. This rearrangement joins TRBV6-1 to TRBJ1-5; possible D gene TRBD1, 6 bases. This CDR3 comprises 15 residues. The germline gives CDR1 MNHNS, CDR2 SASEGT. V was clipped by 5 bases and J by 3 bases, with 14 bases between them.

This clonotype has at least ten counts. The chain has TRBV7-2 and TRBJ2-7, with D maybe TRBD1 (5 bases). V was clipped by 9 bases and J by 2 bases, with 17 bases between them. The CDR3 is 14 residues long. Germline values: CDR1 SGHTA, CDR2 FQGNSA. CDR3 nucleotide sequence: TGTGCCAGTATCCCCCCCGACAGAGCCTACGAGCAGTACTTC. Its translation: CASIPPDRAYEQYF.

The table lists this clonotype with a count of one. The J gene is TRBJ2-3, the V gene TRBV19; D call uncertain. Looked up from germline, CDR1 is LNHDA and CDR2 is SQIVND (reference sequence). CDR3 length: 14 residues. V was trimmed by 4 bases and J by 0 bases, leaving 8 bases between them. The CDR3 reads CASSNYPSTDTQYF. The CDR3 DNA follows: TGTGCCAGTAGTAACTATCCTAGCACAGATACGCAGTATTTT.

On this clonotype: A read error may be the cause here, since a much bigger clone is one base away. The V gene is TRBV7-2, the J gene TRBJ1-6, with a weak D call TRBD1 (5 bases). Germline-derived CDR1 and CDR2 are SGHTA and FQGNSA. This CDR3 is 14 amino acids long. CDR3 DNA sequence: TGTGTCAGCAGCTTACACACCCAGGGATCACCCCTCCACTTT. Its translation is CVSSLHTQGSPLHF.

The genes are TRBV7-6 and TRBJ2-3, with TRBD2 identical over 13 bases. V was clipped by 4 bases and J by 4 bases; unmatched bases: 14. The CDR3 is 19 residues long. Germline V gene sequence: CDR1 SGHVS, CDR2 FNYEAQ. For the CDR3, the DNA is TGTGCCAGCAGCTCAGCGGGACTAGCGGGACCCCAGCCTTCAGATACGCAGTATTTT. This encodes CASSSAGLAGPQPSDTQYF.

The sample holds many counts of this clonotype. J is TRBJ2-7 and V is TRBV11-2, with 9 bases identical to TRBD1. The CDR3 runs 15 residues. Germline trimming cut 5 bases from V and 1 base from J; bases unmatched to any gene: 6. CDR1 and CDR2 from the germline V gene are SGHAT and FQNNGV. The CDR3 nucleotides are TGTGCCAGCAGCCGCGACAGGGGGGATTCCTACGAGCAGTACTTC. Amino acid sequence: CASSRDRGDSYEQYF. Full variable domain (remainder filled in from reference TRBV11-2 and TRBJ2-7): EAGVAQSPRYKIIEKRQSVAFWCNPISGHATLYWYQQILGQGPKLLIQFQNNGVVDDSQLPKDRFSAERLKGVDSTLKIQPAKLEDSAVYLCASSRDRGDSYEQYFGPGTRLTVT.

This clonotype was recorded a few times. V and J are TRBV9 and TRBJ2-1; 7 bases line up with TRBD2. With 0 bases clipped from V and 5 bases from J, the junction kept 8 bases outside the gene matches. Germline CDR1 is SGDLS and CDR2 is YYNGEE. This CDR3 contains 16 residues. CDR3 sequence reads: CASSVAGGRAHNEQFF. In DNA form, the CDR3 reads TGTGCCAGCAGCGTAGCCGGGGGGAGGGCTCACAATGAGCAGTTCTTC. Using reference TRBV9 and TRBJ2-1 for the parts outside the CDR3, the full variable domain is DSGVTQTPKHLITATGQRVTLRCSPRSGDLSVYWYQQSLDQGLQFLIQYYNGEERAKGNILERFSAQQFPDLHSELNLSSLELGDSALYFCASSVAGGRAHNEQFFGPGTRLTVL.